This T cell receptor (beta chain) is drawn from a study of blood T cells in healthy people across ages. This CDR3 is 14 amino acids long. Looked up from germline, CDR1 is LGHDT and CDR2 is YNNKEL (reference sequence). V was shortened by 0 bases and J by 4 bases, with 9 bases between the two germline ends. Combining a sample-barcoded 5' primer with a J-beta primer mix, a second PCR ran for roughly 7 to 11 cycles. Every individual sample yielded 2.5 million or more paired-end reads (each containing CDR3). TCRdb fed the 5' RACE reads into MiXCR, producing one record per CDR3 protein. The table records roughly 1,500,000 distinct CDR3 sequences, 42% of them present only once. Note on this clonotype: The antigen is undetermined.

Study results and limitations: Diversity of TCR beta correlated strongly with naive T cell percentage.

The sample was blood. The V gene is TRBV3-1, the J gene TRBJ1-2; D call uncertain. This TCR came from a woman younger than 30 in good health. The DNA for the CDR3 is TGTGCCAGCAGCCAAGATGATGGGAGCTATGGCTACACCTTC. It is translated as CASSQDDGSYGYTF.